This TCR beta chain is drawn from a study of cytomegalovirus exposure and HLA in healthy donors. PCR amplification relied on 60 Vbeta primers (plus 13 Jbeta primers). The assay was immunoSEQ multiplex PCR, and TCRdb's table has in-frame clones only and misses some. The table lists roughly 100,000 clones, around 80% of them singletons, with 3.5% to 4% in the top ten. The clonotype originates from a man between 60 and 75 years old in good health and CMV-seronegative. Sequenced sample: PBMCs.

The CDR3 bases are TGCGCCAGCAGCTTATCAGGGATCACTGAAGCTTTCTTT. It yields the protein CASSLSGITEAFF. The rearrangement links TRBV5-1 to TRBJ1-1; the D gene is possibly TRBD1 (5 bases). The CDR3 runs 13 residues. V lost 2 bases and J 4 bases, leaving 9 bases between the germline ends. CDR1 is SGHRS, CDR2 YFSETQ, per germline.